These 2 T cell receptor beta chains share one sample of origin, sequenced in a study of T cell repertoires and HLA-DP antigens. The repertoire was sequenced with immunoSEQ multiplex PCR; TCRdb's copy has only in-frame clones and lacks some. The sample records around 90,000 clones, about 89% being singletons. These TCRs' antigens remain unknown. Source material: CD4+ T cells from PBMCs. The receptors originated from a man aged 50 or older in good health and CMV-seronegative.

The chain couples TRBV7-9 to TRBJ1-4, with a possible D match to TRBD1 (5 bases). Per germline, CDR1 SEHNR and CDR2 FQNEAQ (reference sequence). This CDR3 is built from 15 residues. V lost 5 bases to trimming and J lost 5 bases, with 15 bases between them. As DNA, the CDR3 is TGTGCCAGCAGCGCCTCGGCGGGGCCAAATGAAAAACTGTTTTTT. Its protein is CASSASAGPNEKLFF.

The V and J genes are TRBV12-5 and TRBJ2-1; TRBD1 matches 9 bases. CDR3 length: 14 amino acids. Germline CDR1 reads LGHNT; CDR2 reads FRNRAP. The junction had 6 bases not matched to a gene; V was cut back by 5 bases and J by 7 bases. The CDR3: CASGDTGGGNEQFF. The CDR3 DNA is TGTGCTAGTGGTGATACAGGGGGCGGGAATGAGCAGTTCTTC.